Following are 31 T cell receptor beta chains from one sample sequenced in a study of blood T cell repertoires in COVID-19. The table came from immunoSEQ multiplex PCR; TCRdb's copy has only in-frame clones and leaves some out. The data hold around 130,000 clones, with roughly three quarters observed a single time. The sequenced sample consisted of peripheral blood. These receptors all come from an elderly man with acute or convalescent COVID-19.

This clone is a singleton in its sample. The chain couples TRBV18 to TRBJ2-3; D not certain. The germline V gene encodes CDR1 KGHSH and CDR2 LQKENI. The CDR3 is made up of 13 amino acids. Trimming took off 4 bases at V and 0 bases at J, with 5 bases between the two ends. CDR3 nucleotides: TGTGCCAGCTCACTACAGAGCACAGATACGCAGTATTTT. It specifies CASSLQSTDTQYF.

V usage is TRBV27 and J usage is TRBJ1-1; no clear D gene. Trimming cost V 1 base and J 1 base, with 4 bases left between them. Germline V gene data show CDR1 as MNHEY and CDR2 as SMNVEV (reference sequence). This CDR3 spans 13 amino acids. CDR3: CASSLYRNTEAFF. The CDR3 DNA reads as TGTGCCAGCAGTTTATATCGGAACACTGAAGCTTTCTTT.

The chain uses TRBV14 and TRBJ2-5, with TRBD1 identical over 9 bases. The germline gives CDR1 SGHDN, CDR2 FVKESK. The CDR3 runs 15 residues. With 4 bases clipped from V and 5 bases from J, the junction kept 8 bases outside the gene matches. The CDR3 DNA sequence: TGTGCCAGCAGCCCTCGGACAGGGGAGGGTGAGACCCAGTACTTC. Translated: CASSPRTGEGETQYF.

CDR3 nucleotides: TGTGCCACCAGCAGAGCTGAGACAGTTTATAATGAAAAACTGTTTTTT. Translating gives CATSRAETVYNEKLFF. This chain links TRBV15 with TRBJ1-4; perhaps TRBD1 as D (5 bases). V lost 1 base and J lost 4, with 13 bases in between. The CDR3 loop spans 16 amino acids. CDR1 is LNHNV and CDR2 is YYDKDF in the germline V gene (reference sequence). The entire variable domain, with the rest obtained from reference TRBV15 and TRBJ1-4, is as follows: DAMVIQNPRYQVTQFGKPVTLSCSQTLNHNVMYWYQQKSSQAPKLLFHYYDKDFNNEADTPDNFQSRRPNTSFCFLDIRSPGLGDTAMYLCATSRAETVYNEKLFFGSGTQLSVL.

This sequence joins TRBV6-4 and TRBJ2-5; 10 nucleotides match TRBD1. Trimming at V came to 6 bases and at J to 1 base, leaving 5 bases not matched to a gene. CDR1 and CDR2 (germline): MRHNA, SNTAGT. The CDR3 is 15 residues long. As DNA, the CDR3 is TGTGCCAGCAGGAGGACAGGGGGACGCCAAGAGACCCAGTACTTC. It translates to CASRRTGGRQETQYF.

The V call is TRBV5-6, the J call TRBJ2-6; D is uncertain. Trimming cost V 0 bases and J 0 bases, with 13 bases left between them. Germline CDR1 SGHDT, CDR2 YYEEEE. The CDR3 length is 18 residues. DNA of the CDR3: TGTGCCAGCAGCTTGGCCAACGTACTGCCCTCTGGGGCCAACGTCCTGACTTTC. Translation: CASSLANVLPSGANVLTF.

The gene calls are TRBV7-3 and TRBJ2-2; perhaps TRBD2 as D (6 bases). V shed 8 bases and J shed 5 bases, with 18 bases lying between them. This CDR3 is built from 15 residues. The germline V gene has CDR1 SGHTA and CDR2 FQGTGA. The CDR3 spells CASASKGGTTGELFF. The CDR3 DNA sequence: TGTGCCAGCGCCTCCAAGGGCGGGACGACCGGGGAGCTGTTTTTT. Combining the CDR3 with reference TRBV7-3 and TRBJ2-2 gives the whole variable domain GAGVSQTPSNKVTEKGKYVELRCDPISGHTALYWYRQSLGQGPEFLIYFQGTGAADDSGLPNDRFFAVRPEGSVSTLKIQRTERGDSAVYLCASASKGGTTGELFFGEGSRLTVL.

The V gene is TRBV6-2 or TRBV6-3, the J gene TRBJ1-6; D is uncertain. V shed 4 bases and J shed 5 bases, with 15 bases lying between them. CDR3 length: 16 amino acids. From germline, CDR1 is MNHEY and CDR2 SVGEGT. The CDR3 is CASSFSIAKDNSPLHF. CDR3 bases: TGTGCCAGCAGTTTTTCAATCGCGAAAGATAATTCACCCCTCCACTTT.

The chain couples TRBV25-1 to TRBJ2-7, with D possibly TRBD1 on 6 matching bases. This CDR3 comprises 15 residues. V lost 1 base to trimming and J lost 3 bases, with 13 bases between them. Germline V gene lookup returns CDR1 MGHDK and CDR2 SYGVNS. CDR3 nucleotide sequence: TGTGCCAGCAGTGAATCACAGGGCGTAGGCTACGAGCAGTACTTC. Its protein is CASSESQGVGYEQYF.

V gene TRBV10-3 combines with J gene TRBJ1-5; D gene uncertain. The CDR3 is made up of 14 amino acids. Trimming stripped 10 bases from V and 13 bases from J, with 26 bases between. Germline CDR1 is ENHRY and CDR2 is SYGVKD. CDR3 DNA sequence: TGTGCCACCGCCGAACCAACGGAGGGTTGGCAGCAGCATTTT. Amino acid sequence: CATAEPTEGWQQHF.

This chain joins TRBV19 and TRBJ2-5, with D possibly being TRBD1 (5 bases). The V gene lost 5 bases and the J gene lost 4 bases, with 26 bases spanning the gap. The CDR3 spans 18 residues. CDR1 is LNHDA, CDR2 SQIVND, per germline (reference sequence). The CDR3 loop reads CASSGHQGKSGSGETQYF. CDR3 bases: TGTGCCAGTAGTGGACATCAGGGTAAAAGTGGCTCGGGAGAGACCCAGTACTTC.

This clone was counted between two and nine times. The chain uses TRBV2 and TRBJ2-2, with 11 bases matching TRBD1. Germline trimming cut 7 bases from V and 5 bases from J; bases unmatched to any gene: 3. Germline CDR1 reads SNHLY; CDR2 reads FYNNEI. The CDR3 consists of 14 residues. CDR3 nucleotides: TGTGCCAGCACAGGGACAGGGGGGACCGGGGAGCTGTTTTTT. Translated: CASTGTGGTGELFF.

This chain joins TRBV3-1 (or the pseudogene TRBV3-2) and TRBJ2-2, with D unresolved. Trimming took off 4 bases at V and 4 bases at J, with 10 bases between the two ends. This CDR3 spans 14 amino acids. Per the germline V gene, CDR1 is LGHDT and CDR2 is YNNKEL (reference sequence). CDR3 DNA: TGTGCCAGCAGCCGAATAGACACCACCGGGGAGCTGTTTTTT. Amino acids: CASSRIDTTGELFF.

This sequence joins TRBV27 and TRBJ2-6; 10 bases line up with TRBD1. Per the germline V gene, CDR1 is MNHEY and CDR2 is SMNVEV (reference sequence). V was clipped by 5 bases and J by 3 bases; unmatched bases: 13. CDR3 length: 19 amino acids. The CDR3: CASSTRGTGVGGGANVLTF. CDR3 bases: TGTGCCAGCAGTACGAGAGGGACAGGGGTCGGGGGTGGGGCCAACGTCCTGACTTTC.

In this sample, this clone turned up a few times. This chain joins TRBV10-3 and TRBJ1-1; D is uncertain. The CDR3 is 16 residues long. V lost 2 bases, J lost 0 bases, and 13 bases lay in between. Germline CDR1 ENHRY, CDR2 SYGVKD. CDR3 in amino acids: CAISEGRAALNTEAFF. CDR3 coding DNA: TGTGCCATCAGTGAGGGGAGGGCGGCGTTGAACACTGAAGCTTTCTTT.

The CDR3 coding sequence is TGTGCCAGCAAGGGCAGGGCCCACACTGAAGCTTTCTTT. Translating it yields CASKGRAHTEAFF. The chain employs TRBV6-5 and TRBJ1-1; D possibly corresponds to TRBD1 (5 bases). The CDR3 sequence is 13 residues long. Germline V gene sequence: CDR1 MNHEY, CDR2 SVGAGI. Trimming cost V 7 bases and J 3 bases, with 12 bases left between them.

CDR3 residues: CAISRQVSPYEQYF. The CDR3 coding sequence is TGTGCCATCAGCAGACAGGTTTCACCCTACGAGCAGTACTTC. The V and J genes are TRBV10-3 and TRBJ2-7, with a possible D match to TRBD1 (6 bases). Germline-derived CDR1 and CDR2 are ENHRY and SYGVKD. This CDR3 is 14 amino acids long. Trimming took 6 bases from V and 2 from J, leaving 14 bases between them.

The chain links TRBV7-9 to TRBJ1-2, with D uncertain. The germline gives CDR1 SEHNR, CDR2 FQNEAQ (reference sequence). The germline V and J ends were trimmed by 5 bases and 2 bases, with 9 bases remaining between them. This CDR3 is built from 13 residues. For the CDR3, the DNA is TGTGCCAGCAGCCAGGCCCTAAACTATGGCTACACCTTC. Its translation is CASSQALNYGYTF.

The rearrangement joins TRBV28 to TRBJ2-3; the match to TRBD2 covers 11 bases. Trimming took 6 bases from V and 3 from J; bases not matched to a gene: 8. This CDR3 has 16 residues. Germline CDR1 reads MDHEN; CDR2 reads SYDVKM. The CDR3 reads CASSSTSGGVTDTQYF. The CDR3 DNA sequence: TGTGCCAGCAGCTCTACTAGCGGGGGTGTTACAGATACGCAGTATTTT.

This clone turned up a few times. CDR3 DNA sequence: TGTGCCAGCAGTCTTAGCGGGGGCATAGATACGCAGTATTTT. Translation: CASSLSGGIDTQYF. The rearrangement joins TRBV2 to TRBJ2-3, with 9 bases fitting TRBD2. Germline assignment: CDR1 SNHLY and CDR2 FYNNEI. V lost 5 bases and J lost 5; bases outside the gene matches: 5. This CDR3 is built from 14 residues.

The V and J genes are TRBV6-5 and TRBJ1-5; D uncertain. Germline-derived CDR1 and CDR2 are MNHEY and SVGAGI. This CDR3 spans 13 amino acids. The V end lost 0 bases, the J end lost 3 bases, and 3 bases lay between the germline ends. As DNA, the CDR3 is TGTGCCAGCAGTTACTCCTCCAATCAGCCCCAGCATTTT. Its protein product is CASSYSSNQPQHF.

V is TRBV9 and J is TRBJ2-7, with D possibly matching TRBD2 (6 bases). This CDR3 contains 14 residues. V was clipped by 4 bases and J by 2 bases, with 13 bases between them. Germline CDR1 reads SGDLS; CDR2 reads YYNGEE. The CDR3 sequence: CASSPRDGTYEQYF. CDR3 nucleotide sequence: TGTGCCAGCAGCCCGCGGGACGGAACCTACGAGCAGTACTTC. The variable domain in full, completed from reference TRBV9 and TRBJ2-7, reads DSGVTQTPKHLITATGQRVTLRCSPRSGDLSVYWYQQSLDQGLQFLIQYYNGEERAKGNILERFSAQQFPDLHSELNLSSLELGDSALYFCASSPRDGTYEQYFGPGTRLTVT.

This chain joins TRBV7-2 and TRBJ2-2; the match to TRBD1 covers 7 bases. Trimming took 4 bases from V and 0 from J; bases not matched to a gene: 2. The CDR3 spans 15 residues. Per the germline V gene, CDR1 is SGHTA and CDR2 is FQGNSA. The CDR3 reads CASSSQGPNTGELFF. The DNA of the CDR3 is TGTGCCAGCAGCTCACAGGGGCCGAACACCGGGGAGCTGTTTTTT.

The chain uses TRBV11-2 and TRBJ2-2; tentatively, D is TRBD1 (6 bases). V lost 2 bases, J lost 7 bases, and 11 bases lay in between. Germline V CDR1 and CDR2: SGHAT, FQNNGV. This CDR3 region has 14 residues. This chain's CDR3 is CASSLTGKGGELFF. CDR3 nucleotide sequence: TGTGCCAGCAGCTTAACAGGGAAGGGCGGGGAGCTGTTTTTT.

CDR3 residues: CASSLAGTSGGAVEQYF. CDR3 coding DNA: TGTGCCAGCAGCTTAGCCGGGACTAGCGGGGGGGCCGTAGAGCAGTACTTC. The chain combines TRBV7-2 with TRBJ2-7; 16 nucleotides match TRBD2. CDR3 length equals 17 residues. The V segment lost 0 bases and the J segment 7 bases; nucleotides outside the gene matches: 6. Germline V gene lookup returns CDR1 SGHTA and CDR2 FQGNSA.

The V gene is TRBV4-1, the J gene TRBJ2-7, with 11 bases that match TRBD2. There are 15 residues in the CDR3. Germline V lookup: CDR1 MGHRA, CDR2 YSYEKL. The J segment lost 0 bases and the V segment lost 4 bases, leaving 2 bases of the junction unmatched. CDR3 region: CASSPLAGASYEQYF. CDR3 bases: TGCGCCAGCAGCCCACTAGCGGGGGCCTCCTACGAGCAGTACTTC.

The genes are TRBV3-1 (or the pseudogene TRBV3-2) and TRBJ2-3, with 7 nucleotides matching TRBD1. From germline, CDR1 is LGHDT and CDR2 YNNKEL (reference sequence). J was trimmed by 1 base and V by 0 bases; bases with no gene match: 4. This CDR3 is built from 16 residues. The DNA of the CDR3 is TGTGCCAGCAGCCAAGATTACAGGGGTGGCACAGATACGCAGTATTTT. The encoded protein is CASSQDYRGGTDTQYF.

This sequence joins TRBV9 and TRBJ2-2, with 14 bases matching TRBD2. With V trimmed by 4 bases and J by 4 bases, 9 bases remained unmatched. In germline, CDR1 is SGDLS, CDR2 YYNGEE. This CDR3 is 18 amino acids long. CDR3 nucleotide sequence: TGTGCCAGCAGCCTCGGACTAGCGGGGGGCCCGAGCACCGGGGAGCTGTTTTTT. Protein: CASSLGLAGGPSTGELFF.

This chain uses TRBV19 with TRBJ2-1; 9 bases fit TRBD1. Germline loops: CDR1 LNHDA, CDR2 SQIVND (reference sequence). Unmatched junction bases numbered 14, after V lost 4 bases and J lost 10 bases. This CDR3 spans 16 amino acids. The CDR3 DNA is TGTGCCAGTAGTACGTCGACAGGGGGTCGGCCGGGGGAGCAGTTCTTC. It encodes CASSTSTGGRPGEQFF.

V and J are TRBV2 and TRBJ2-7, with D perhaps TRBD1 (7 bases). The CDR3 loop spans 15 amino acids. V dropped 8 bases and J dropped 3 bases, with 20 bases sitting between them. Germline CDR1 SNHLY, CDR2 FYNNEI. This CDR3 is CASSTSAGGFYEQYF. The CDR3 nucleotides are TGTGCCAGCTCAACGTCGGCAGGGGGGTTCTACGAGCAGTACTTC.

The chain carries TRBV9 and TRBJ2-1; 9 nucleotides agree with TRBD1. The CDR3 runs to 14 residues. V was pared by 0 bases and J by 7 bases, with 2 bases of the junction left unmatched. Germline CDR1 SGDLS, CDR2 YYNGEE. The CDR3 nucleotides read TGTGCCAGCAGCGTAGTAGACAGGGGGAATGAGCAGTTCTTC. This encodes CASSVVDRGNEQFF.